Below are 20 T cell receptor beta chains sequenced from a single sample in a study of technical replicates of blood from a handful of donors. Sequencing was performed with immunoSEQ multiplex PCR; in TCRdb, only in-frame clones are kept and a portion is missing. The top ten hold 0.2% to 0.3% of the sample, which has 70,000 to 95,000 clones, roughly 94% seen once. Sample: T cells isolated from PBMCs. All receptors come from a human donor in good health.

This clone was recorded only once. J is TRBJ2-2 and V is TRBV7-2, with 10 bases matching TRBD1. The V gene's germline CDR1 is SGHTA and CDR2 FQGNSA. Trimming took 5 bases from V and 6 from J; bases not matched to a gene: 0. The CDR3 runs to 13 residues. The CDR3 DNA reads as TGTGCCAGCAGCGGACAGGGGGCCGGGGAGCTGTTTTTT. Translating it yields CASSGQGAGELFF.

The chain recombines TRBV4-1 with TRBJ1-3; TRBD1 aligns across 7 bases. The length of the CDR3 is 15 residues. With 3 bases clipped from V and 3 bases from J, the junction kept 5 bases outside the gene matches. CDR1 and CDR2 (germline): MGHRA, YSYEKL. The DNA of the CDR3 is TGCGCCAGCAGCCAGCCACAGGGGATTGGAAACACCATATATTTT. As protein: CASSQPQGIGNTIYF.

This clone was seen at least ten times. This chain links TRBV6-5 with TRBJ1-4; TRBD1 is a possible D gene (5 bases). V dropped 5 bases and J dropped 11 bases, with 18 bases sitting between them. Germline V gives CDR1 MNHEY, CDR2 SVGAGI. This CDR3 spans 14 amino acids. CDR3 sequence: CASSKQEGLLKLFF. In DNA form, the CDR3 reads TGTGCCAGCAGTAAACAGGAGGGGCTTTTGAAACTGTTTTTT.

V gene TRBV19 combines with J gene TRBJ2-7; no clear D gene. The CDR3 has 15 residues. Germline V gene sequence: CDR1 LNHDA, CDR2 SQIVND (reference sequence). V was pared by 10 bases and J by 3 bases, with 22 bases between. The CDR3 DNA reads TGTGCCACCACCCAGAACAGACAACAGAACTACGAGCAGTACTTC. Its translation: CATTQNRQQNYEQYF.

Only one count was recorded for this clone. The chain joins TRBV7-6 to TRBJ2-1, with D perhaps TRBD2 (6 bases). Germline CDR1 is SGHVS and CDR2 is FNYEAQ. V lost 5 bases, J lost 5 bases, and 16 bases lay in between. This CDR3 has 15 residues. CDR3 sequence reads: CASSPEASEHNEQFF. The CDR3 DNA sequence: TGTGCCAGCAGCCCCGAGGCTAGCGAGCACAATGAGCAGTTCTTC.

The CDR3, as DNA: TGTGCCAGCAGTTACGGGGCAGGTGGGGGGGAGCTGTTTTTT. Protein sequence: CASSYGAGGGELFF. The genes are TRBV6-5 and TRBJ2-2; a weak D match, TRBD1 (5 bases). Trimming removed 2 bases at V and 8 bases at J, with 12 bases between. Germline V lookup: CDR1 MNHEY, CDR2 SVGAGI. This CDR3 contains 14 residues.

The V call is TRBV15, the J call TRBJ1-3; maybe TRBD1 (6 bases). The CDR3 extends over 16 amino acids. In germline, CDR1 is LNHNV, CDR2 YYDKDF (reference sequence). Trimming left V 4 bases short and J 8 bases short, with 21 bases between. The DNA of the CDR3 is TGTGCCACCAGCACCCGAGGGGGGGCTCTGGGACACACCATATATTTT. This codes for CATSTRGGALGHTIYF.

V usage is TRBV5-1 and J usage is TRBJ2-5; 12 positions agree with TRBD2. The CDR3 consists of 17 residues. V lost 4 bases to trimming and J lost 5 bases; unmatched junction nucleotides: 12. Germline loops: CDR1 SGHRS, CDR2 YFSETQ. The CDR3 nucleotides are TGCGCCAGCAGCCTACCGTCTAGCGGGGGGGCGGAGGAGACCCAGTACTTC. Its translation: CASSLPSSGGAEETQYF.

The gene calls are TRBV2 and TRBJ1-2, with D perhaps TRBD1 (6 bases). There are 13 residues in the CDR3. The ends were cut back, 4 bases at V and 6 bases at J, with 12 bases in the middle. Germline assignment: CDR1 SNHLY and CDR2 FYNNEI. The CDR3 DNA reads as TGTGCCAGCAGTGTGAACAGGGACCATGGCTACACCTTC. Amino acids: CASSVNRDHGYTF.

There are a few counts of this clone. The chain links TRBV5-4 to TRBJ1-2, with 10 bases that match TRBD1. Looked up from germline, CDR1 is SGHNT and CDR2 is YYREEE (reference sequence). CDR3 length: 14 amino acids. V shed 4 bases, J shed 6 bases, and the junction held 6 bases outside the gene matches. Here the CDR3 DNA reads TGTGCCAGCAGCCGCTCCGGGACAGGGGATGGCTACACCTTC. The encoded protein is CASSRSGTGDGYTF.

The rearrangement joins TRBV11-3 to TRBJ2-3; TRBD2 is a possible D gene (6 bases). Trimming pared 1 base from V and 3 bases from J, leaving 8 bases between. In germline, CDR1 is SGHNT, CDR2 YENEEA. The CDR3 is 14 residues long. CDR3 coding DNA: TGTGCCAGCAGCTTAGGGGCGGGGACAGATACGCAGTATTTT. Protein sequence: CASSLGAGTDTQYF.

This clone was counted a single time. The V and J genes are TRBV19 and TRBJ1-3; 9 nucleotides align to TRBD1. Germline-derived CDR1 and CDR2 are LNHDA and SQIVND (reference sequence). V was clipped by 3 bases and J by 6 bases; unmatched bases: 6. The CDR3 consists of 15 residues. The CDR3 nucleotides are TGTGCCAGTAGTATCAGCTGGGACAGGGAAAACACCATATATTTT. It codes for CASSISWDRENTIYF.

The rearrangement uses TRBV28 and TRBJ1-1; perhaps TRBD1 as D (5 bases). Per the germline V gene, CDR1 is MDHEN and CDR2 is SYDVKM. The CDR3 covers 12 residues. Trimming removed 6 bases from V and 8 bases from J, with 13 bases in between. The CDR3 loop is CASSRRDLEAFF. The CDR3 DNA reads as TGTGCCAGCAGCCGGAGGGACCTCGAAGCTTTCTTT.

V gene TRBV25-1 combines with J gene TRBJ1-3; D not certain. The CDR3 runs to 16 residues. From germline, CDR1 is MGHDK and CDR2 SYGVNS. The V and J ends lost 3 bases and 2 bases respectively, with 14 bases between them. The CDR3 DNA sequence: TGTGCCAGCAGTGAGATAGGAAAACGGGCTGGAAACACCATATATTTT. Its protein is CASSEIGKRAGNTIYF.

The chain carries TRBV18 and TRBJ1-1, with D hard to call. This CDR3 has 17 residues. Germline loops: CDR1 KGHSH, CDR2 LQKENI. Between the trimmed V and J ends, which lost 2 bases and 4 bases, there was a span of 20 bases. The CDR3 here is CASSPNPSSRDVTEAFF. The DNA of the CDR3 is TGTGCCAGCTCACCAAACCCCTCTTCGAGGGATGTCACTGAAGCTTTCTTT.

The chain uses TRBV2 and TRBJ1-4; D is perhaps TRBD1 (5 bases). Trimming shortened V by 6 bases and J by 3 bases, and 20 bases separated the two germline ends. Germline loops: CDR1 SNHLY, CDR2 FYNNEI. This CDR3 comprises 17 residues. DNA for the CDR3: TGTGCCAGCAGGAGAGAGTCAGGGTGGCAGTCTAATGAAAAACTGTTTTTT. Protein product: CASRRESGWQSNEKLFF.

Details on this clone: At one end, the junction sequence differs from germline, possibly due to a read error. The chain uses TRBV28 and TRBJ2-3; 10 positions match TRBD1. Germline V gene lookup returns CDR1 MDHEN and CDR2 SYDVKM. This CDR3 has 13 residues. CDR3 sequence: CASSLKPGQGTKF. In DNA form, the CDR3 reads TGTGCCAGCAGTTTAAAACCGGGACAGGGGACTAAGTTT. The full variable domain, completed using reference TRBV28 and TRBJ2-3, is DVKVTQSSRYLVKRTGEKVFLECVQDMDHENMFWYRQDPGLGLRLIYFSYDVKMKEKGDIPEGYSVSREKKERFSLILESASTNQTSMYLCASSLKPGQGTKFGPGTRLTVL.

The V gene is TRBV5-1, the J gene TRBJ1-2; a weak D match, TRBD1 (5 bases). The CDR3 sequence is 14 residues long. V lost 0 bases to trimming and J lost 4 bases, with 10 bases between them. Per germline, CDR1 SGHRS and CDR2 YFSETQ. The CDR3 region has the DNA TGCGCCAGCAGCTTGGTGGCCGGGGGCTATGGCTACACCTTC. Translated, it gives CASSLVAGGYGYTF.

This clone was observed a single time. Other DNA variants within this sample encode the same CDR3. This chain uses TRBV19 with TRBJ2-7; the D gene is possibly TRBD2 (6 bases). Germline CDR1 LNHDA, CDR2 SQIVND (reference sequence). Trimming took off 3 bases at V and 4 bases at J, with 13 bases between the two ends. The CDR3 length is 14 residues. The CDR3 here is CASSISQGGYEQYF. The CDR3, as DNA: TGTGCCAGTAGTATTTCTCAGGGAGGTTACGAGCAGTACTTC.

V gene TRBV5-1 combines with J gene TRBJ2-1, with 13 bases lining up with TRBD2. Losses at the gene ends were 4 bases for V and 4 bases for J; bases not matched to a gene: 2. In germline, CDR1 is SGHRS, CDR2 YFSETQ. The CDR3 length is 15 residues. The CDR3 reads CASSQTSGGYNEQFF. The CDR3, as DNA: TGCGCCAGCAGCCAGACTAGCGGGGGGTACAATGAGCAGTTCTTC.